This TCR beta chain comes out of a study of cytomegalovirus exposure and HLA in healthy donors. 60 Vbeta and 13 Jbeta primers were used in PCR. Produced via immunoSEQ multiplex PCR; TCRdb's table is partial and in-frame only. This table has around 130,000 clones, approximately 74% appearing once. The germline V gene has CDR1 MGHRA and CDR2 YSYEKL. Trimming left V 1 base short and J 3 bases short, with 25 bases between. The CDR3 length is 20 residues. Study-wide points: Data from an earlier analysis indicated that most TCR beta V segments were productive either about 90% or about 30% of the time. Later analysis suggested most CMV-associated TCR beta chains were HLA-restricted.

For this clone: Its antigen is undetermined.

This sequence joins TRBV4-1 and TRBJ1-5; no clear D gene. This clonotype was sampled from a man aged 35 to 55 in good health and CMV-seropositive. Sequencing was done on a sample of PBMCs. The CDR3, as DNA: TGCGCCAGCAGCCAAGTCCTCCCGGGAAGCAGTATGAGAGACAATCAGCCCCAGCATTTT. Amino acid sequence: CASSQVLPGSSMRDNQPQHF.